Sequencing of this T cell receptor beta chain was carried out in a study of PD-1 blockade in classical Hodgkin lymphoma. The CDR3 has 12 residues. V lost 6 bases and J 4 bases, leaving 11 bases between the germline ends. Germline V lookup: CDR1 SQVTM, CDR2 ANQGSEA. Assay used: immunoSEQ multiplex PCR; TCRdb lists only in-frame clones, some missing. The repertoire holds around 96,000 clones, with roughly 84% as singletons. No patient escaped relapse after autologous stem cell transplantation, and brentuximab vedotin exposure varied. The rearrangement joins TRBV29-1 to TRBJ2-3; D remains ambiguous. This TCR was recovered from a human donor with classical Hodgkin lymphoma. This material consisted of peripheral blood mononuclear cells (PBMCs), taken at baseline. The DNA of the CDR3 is TGCAGCGTGCTGGTTGGCTCAGATACGCAGTATTTT. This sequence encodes CSVLVGSDTQYF.